Following are 3 T cell receptor beta chains from one sample sequenced in a study of Ad26.COV2.S vaccination and SARS-CoV-2 variants. As for treatment: roughly 18 received Ad26.COV2.S at low or high dose, single or two shots; roughly five received placebo; per-sample allocation not given. The samples date from day 63 after the first vaccine or placebo injection. Profiling relied on immunoSEQ multiplex PCR, and the TCRdb table lists in-frame clones only, not all of them. Of 300,000 to 450,000 clones in the sample, around 84% were seen once. Sequences were derived from peripheral blood, sampled in a trial of Ad26.COV2.S vaccine versus placebo. The receptors originated from a person between 18 and 65 years old who received the Ad26.COV2.S COVID-19 vaccine or a placebo.

The chain couples TRBV25-1 to TRBJ2-7, with D maybe TRBD1 (5 bases). The CDR3 covers 17 residues. CDR1 is MGHDK, CDR2 SYGVNS, per germline. V was clipped by 4 bases and J by 6 bases, with 25 bases between them. DNA of the CDR3: TGTGCCAGCAGTGTAGGCAGGGCGGAGTTCCTCACTGGCGAGCAGTACTTC. Protein product: CASSVGRAEFLTGEQYF.

The V and J genes are TRBV7-2 and TRBJ2-3; 9 positions match TRBD1. This CDR3 is built from 14 residues. V lost 1 base to trimming and J lost 8 bases; unmatched junction nucleotides: 4. Germline-derived CDR1 and CDR2 are SGHTA and FQGNSA. The CDR3 bases are TGTGCCAGCAGCTTAGATGACAGGGGGGTTACGCAGTATTTT. The encoded protein is CASSLDDRGVTQYF.

CDR3 DNA sequence: TGTGCCAGCAGCTTACAATGGGGCTACTCTGAAGCTTTCTTT. Translation: CASSLQWGYSEAFF. The chain has TRBV7-2 and TRBJ1-1, with TRBD1 as a possible D gene (5 bases). CDR1 is SGHTA, CDR2 FQGNSA, per germline. Trimming pared 2 bases from V and 6 bases from J, leaving 13 bases between. The CDR3 has 14 amino acids.